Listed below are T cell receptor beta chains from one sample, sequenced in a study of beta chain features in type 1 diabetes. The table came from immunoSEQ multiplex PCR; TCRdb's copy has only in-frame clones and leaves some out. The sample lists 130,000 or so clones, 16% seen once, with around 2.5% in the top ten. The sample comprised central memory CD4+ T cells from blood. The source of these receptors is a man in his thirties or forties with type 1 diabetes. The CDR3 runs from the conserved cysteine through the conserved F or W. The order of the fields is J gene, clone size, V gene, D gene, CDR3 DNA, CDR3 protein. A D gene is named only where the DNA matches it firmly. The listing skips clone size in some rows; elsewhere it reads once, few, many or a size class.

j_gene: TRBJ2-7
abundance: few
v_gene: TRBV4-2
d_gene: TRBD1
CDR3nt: TGTGCCAGCAGCCAAGATCTTACAGGGGGAACTCGGTCCTACGAGCAGTACTTC
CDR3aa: CASSQDLTGGTRSYEQYF

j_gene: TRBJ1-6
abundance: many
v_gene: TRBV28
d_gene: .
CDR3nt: TGTGCCAGCAGTTTATTCAGTGGCTCCTATAATTCACCCCTCCACTTT
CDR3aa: CASSLFSGSYNSPLHF

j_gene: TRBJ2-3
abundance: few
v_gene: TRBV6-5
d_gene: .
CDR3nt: TGTGCCAGCAGTTATACGTCTAGCCGGAACACAGATACGCAGTATTTT
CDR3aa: CASSYTSSRNTDTQYF

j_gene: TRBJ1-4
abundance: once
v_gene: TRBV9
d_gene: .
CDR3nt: TGTGCCAGCAGCGTAGGGCAGGCGCCCGAAAAACTGTTTTTT
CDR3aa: CASSVGQAPEKLFF

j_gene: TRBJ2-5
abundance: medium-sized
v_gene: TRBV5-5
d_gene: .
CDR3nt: TGTGCCAGCAGCTTGGCTAGCACTGAGACCCAGTACTTC
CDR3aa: CASSLASTETQYF

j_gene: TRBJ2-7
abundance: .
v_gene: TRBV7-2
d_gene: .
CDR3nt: TGTGCCAGCAGCTTTTCGGGGCCCTCCTACGAGCAGTACTTC
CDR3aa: CASSFSGPSYEQYF

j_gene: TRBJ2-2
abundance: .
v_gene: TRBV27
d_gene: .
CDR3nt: TGTGCCAGCAGTCCCCAGGGTGCCGGGGAGCTGTTTTTT
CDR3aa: CASSPQGAGELFF

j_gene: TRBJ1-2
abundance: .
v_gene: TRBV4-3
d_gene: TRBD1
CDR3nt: TGCGCCAGCAGCCAAGACACCGGGACAGGGGGTTCCATCTATGGCTACACCTTC
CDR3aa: CASSQDTGTGGSIYGYTF

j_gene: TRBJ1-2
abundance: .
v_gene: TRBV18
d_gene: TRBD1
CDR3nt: TGTGCCAGCTCACCTACGACAGGGACTAACTATGGCTACACCTTC
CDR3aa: CASSPTTGTNYGYTF

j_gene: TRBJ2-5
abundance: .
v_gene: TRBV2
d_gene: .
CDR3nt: TGTGCCAGCAGTATTAGCCGGGAGACCCAGTACTTC
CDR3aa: CASSISRETQYF

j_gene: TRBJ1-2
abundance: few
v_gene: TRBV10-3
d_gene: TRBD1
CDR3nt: TGTGCCATCAGTGAGTCGTGGGACAGAGGAAACTATGGCTACACCTTC
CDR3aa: CAISESWDRGNYGYTF

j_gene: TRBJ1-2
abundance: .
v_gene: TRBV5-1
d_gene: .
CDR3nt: TGCGCCAGCAGCTTGGACGACAACTATGGCTACACCTTC
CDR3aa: CASSLDDNYGYTF

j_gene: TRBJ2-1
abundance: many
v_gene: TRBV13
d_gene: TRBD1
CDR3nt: TGTGCCAGCAGCCCTCCGGGACAGGGGGTATACGGCGAGCAGTTCTTC
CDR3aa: CASSPPGQGVYGEQFF

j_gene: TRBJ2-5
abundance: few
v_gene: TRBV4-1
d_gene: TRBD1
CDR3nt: TGCGCCAGCAGCCAAGATGGGACAGGGGATGTGGAGACCCAGTACTTC
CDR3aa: CASSQDGTGDVETQYF

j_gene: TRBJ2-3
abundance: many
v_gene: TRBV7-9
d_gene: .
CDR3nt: TGTGCCAGCGGGGGCACAGATACGCAGTATTTT
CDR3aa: CASGGTDTQYF

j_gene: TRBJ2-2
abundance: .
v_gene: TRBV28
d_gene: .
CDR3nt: TGTGCCAGCTCGGACGCGGGGACCGCGCAGATCGGGGAGCTGTTTTTT
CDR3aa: CASSDAGTAQIGELFF

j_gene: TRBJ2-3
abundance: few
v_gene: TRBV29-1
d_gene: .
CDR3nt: TGCAGCGTTGGGGGCGGCACAGATACGCAGTATTTT
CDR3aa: CSVGGGTDTQYF

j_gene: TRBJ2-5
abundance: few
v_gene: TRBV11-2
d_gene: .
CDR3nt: TGTGCCAGCAGCTTAGTAGCTTCCCAAGAGACCCAGTACTTC
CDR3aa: CASSLVASQETQYF

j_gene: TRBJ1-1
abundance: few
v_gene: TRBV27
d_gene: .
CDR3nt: TGTGCCAGCAGTTCCTCGACAGACTATTTCACTGAAGCTTTCTTT
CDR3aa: CASSSSTDYFTEAFF

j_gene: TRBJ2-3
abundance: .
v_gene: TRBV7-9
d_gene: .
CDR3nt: TGTGCCAGCAGCCCACTCCTGGATACGCAGTATTTT
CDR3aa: CASSPLLDTQYF

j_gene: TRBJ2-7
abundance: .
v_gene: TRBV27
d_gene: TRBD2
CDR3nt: TGTGCCAGCAGTTCGAGACCGGGACTAGCGGGAAAATCGGTGCCCTACGAGCAGTACTTC
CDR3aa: CASSSRPGLAGKSVPYEQYF

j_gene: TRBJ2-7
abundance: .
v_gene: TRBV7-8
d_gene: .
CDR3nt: TGTGCCAGCAGCCCCCACGACGGTGAGCAGTACTTC
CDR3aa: CASSPHDGEQYF

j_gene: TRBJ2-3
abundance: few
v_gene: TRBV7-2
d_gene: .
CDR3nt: TGTGCCAGCAGCTTTGCCCCCCTAGGGGGCACAGATACGCAGTATTTT
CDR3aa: CASSFAPLGGTDTQYF

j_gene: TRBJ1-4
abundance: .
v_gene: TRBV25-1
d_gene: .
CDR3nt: TGTGCCAGCAGTGAAATGGGGGTGGTTAAAGAAAAACTGTTTTTT
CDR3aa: CASSEMGVVKEKLFF

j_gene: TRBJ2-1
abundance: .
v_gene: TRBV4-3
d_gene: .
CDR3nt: TGCGCCAGCAGCCAAGATTACAGGACAGCGGAGCAGTTCTTC
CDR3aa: CASSQDYRTAEQFF

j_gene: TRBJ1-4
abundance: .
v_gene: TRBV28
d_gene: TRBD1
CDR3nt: TGTGCCAGCAGTCCGCAAGGACAGGGTGAAGAAAAACTGTTTTTT
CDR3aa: CASSPQGQGEEKLFF

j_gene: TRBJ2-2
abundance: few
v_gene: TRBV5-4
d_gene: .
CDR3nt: TGTGCCAGCAGCTTGGGACAGAACACCGGGGAGCTGTTTTTT
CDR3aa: CASSLGQNTGELFF

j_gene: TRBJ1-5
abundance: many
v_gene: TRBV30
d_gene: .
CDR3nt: TGTGCCTGGAACCAGCTGTTTGGCAATCAGCCCCAGCATTTT
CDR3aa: CAWNQLFGNQPQHF

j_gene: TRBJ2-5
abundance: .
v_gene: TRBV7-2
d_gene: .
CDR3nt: TGTGCCAGCAGCAGAATGACAGGACAAGAGACCCAGTACTTC
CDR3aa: CASSRMTGQETQYF

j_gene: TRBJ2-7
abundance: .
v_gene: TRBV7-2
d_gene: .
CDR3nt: TGTGCCAGCAGCCCTGCAGGGGGGGCTTACGAGCAGTACTTC
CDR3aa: CASSPAGGAYEQYF

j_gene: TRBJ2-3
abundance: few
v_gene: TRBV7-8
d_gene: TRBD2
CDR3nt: TGTGCCAGCAGCTCCAGACTAGCGGGGGCGCTCACAGATACGCAGTATTTT
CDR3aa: CASSSRLAGALTDTQYF

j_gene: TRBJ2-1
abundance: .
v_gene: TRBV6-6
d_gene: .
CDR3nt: TGTGCCAGCAGACCCCCAGTGAATGAGCAGTTCTTC
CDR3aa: CASRPPVNEQFF

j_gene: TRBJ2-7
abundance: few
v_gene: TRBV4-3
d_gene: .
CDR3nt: TGCGCCAGCAGCCGCAATTTAGGCCAGCCCTCCTACGAGCAGTACTTC
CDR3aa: CASSRNLGQPSYEQYF

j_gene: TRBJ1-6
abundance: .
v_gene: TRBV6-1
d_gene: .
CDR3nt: TGTGCCAGCATGATGGACCCGAATTCACCCCTCCACTTT
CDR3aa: CASMMDPNSPLHF

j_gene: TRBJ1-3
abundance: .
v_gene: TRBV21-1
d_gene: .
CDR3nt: TGTGCCAGCAGCAAAAGTGTGACAGCCTCTGGAAACACCATATATTTT
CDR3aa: CASSKSVTASGNTIYF

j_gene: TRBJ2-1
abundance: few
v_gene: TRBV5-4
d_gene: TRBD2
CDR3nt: TGCGCCAGCAGCCAAGATTTAAGCGGGGGGAGGCGTAGTGAGCAGTTCTTC
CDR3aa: CASSQDLSGGRRSEQFF

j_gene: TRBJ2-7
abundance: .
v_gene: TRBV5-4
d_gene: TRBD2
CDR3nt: TGTGCCAGCAGCTCTCCGGGACTAGCGACGTACGAGCAGTACTTC
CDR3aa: CASSSPGLATYEQYF

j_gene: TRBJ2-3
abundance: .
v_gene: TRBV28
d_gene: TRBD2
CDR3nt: TGTGCCAGCAGGAGCGGGGGCACAGATACGCAGTATTTT
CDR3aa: CASRSGGTDTQYF

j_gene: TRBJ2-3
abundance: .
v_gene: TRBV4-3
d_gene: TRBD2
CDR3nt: TGCGCCAGCAGCCAAGCTAGCGGGGGGCAGCCGGATACGCAGTATTTT
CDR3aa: CASSQASGGQPDTQYF

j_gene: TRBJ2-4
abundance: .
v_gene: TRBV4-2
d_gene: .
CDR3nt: TGTGCCAGCAGCCAACCAGGGGCCAAAAACATTCAGTACTTC
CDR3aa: CASSQPGAKNIQYF

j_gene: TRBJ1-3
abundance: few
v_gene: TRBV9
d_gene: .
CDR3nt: TGTGCCAGCAGCGTGGAGGGAGTTGGAAACACCATATATTTT
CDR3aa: CASSVEGVGNTIYF

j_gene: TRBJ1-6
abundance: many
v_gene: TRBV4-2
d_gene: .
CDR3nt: TGTGCCAGCAGCCGAGAGCTGAATTCACCCCTCCACTTT
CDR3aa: CASSRELNSPLHF

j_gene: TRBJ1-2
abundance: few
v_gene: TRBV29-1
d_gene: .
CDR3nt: TGCAGCGTTGGGGAAGGGTATGGCTACACCTTC
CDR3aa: CSVGEGYGYTF

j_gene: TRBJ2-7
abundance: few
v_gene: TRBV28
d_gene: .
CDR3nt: TGTGCCAGCAGGGCTAGTTACTACGAGCAGTACTTC
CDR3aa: CASRASYYEQYF

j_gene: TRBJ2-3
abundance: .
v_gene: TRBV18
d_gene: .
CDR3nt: TGTGCCAGCTCACCACGAGGGGAGTCGACAGATACGCAGTATTTT
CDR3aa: CASSPRGESTDTQYF

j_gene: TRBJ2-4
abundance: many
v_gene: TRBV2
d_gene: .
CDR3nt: TGTGCCAGCACTGCGCAATACAGGAAAGCCAAAAACATTCAGTACTTC
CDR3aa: CASTAQYRKAKNIQYF

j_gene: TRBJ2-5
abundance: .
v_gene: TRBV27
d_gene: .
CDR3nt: TGTGCCAGCAGTTTCTCCTTTATAGCGGCAGAAGAGACCCAGTACTTC
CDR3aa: CASSFSFIAAEETQYF

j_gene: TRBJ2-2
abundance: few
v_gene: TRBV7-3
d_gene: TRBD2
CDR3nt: TGTGCCAGCAGCTTAACACCTAGCGGCGGGGAGCTGTTTTTT
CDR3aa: CASSLTPSGGELFF

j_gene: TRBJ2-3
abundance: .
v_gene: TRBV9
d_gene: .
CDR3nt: TGTGCCAGCAGCGTACAGGGTATTAGCACAGATACGCAGTATTTT
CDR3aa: CASSVQGISTDTQYF

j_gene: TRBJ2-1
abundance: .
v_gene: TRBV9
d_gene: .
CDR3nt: TGTGCCAGCAGCGCCCTGGGGGGTTCCTACAATGAGCAGTTCTTC
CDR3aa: CASSALGGSYNEQFF

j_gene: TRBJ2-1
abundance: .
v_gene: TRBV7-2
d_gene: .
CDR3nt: TGTGCCAGCAGCTTAGCTAGCGGCAACTCCTACAATGAGCAGTTCTTC
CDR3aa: CASSLASGNSYNEQFF

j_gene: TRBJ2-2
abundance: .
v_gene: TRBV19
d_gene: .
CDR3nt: TGTGCCAGTAGTCTGGGAAGACAGAACACCGGGGAGCTGTTTTTT
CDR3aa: CASSLGRQNTGELFF

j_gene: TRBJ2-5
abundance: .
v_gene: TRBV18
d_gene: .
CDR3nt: TGTGCCAGCTCACCAGTGAACACGCAAGAGACCCAGTACTTC
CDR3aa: CASSPVNTQETQYF

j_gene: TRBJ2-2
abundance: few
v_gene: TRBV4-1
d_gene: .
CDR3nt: TGCGCCAGCAGCCAACCCCCTGGGTCGAACACCGGGGAGCTGTTTTTT
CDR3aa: CASSQPPGSNTGELFF

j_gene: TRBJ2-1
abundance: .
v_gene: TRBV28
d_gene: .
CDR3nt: TGTGCCAGCAGTTTGCAACACAATGAGCAGTTCTTC
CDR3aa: CASSLQHNEQFF